The clone carrying this TCR beta chain was recorded at least ten times. Its antigen is unknown. These data originate in a study of breast tumors, draining lymph nodes, adjacent tissues. Trimming removed 2 bases from V and 5 bases from J; junction bases left unmatched: 2. Germline assignment: CDR1 MGHRA and CDR2 YSYEKL. There are 14 residues in the CDR3. TCRdb re-called the multiplex PCR reads with MiXCR, one entry per CDR3 protein. This table has 47,000 or so distinct CDR3 sequences, roughly 24% appearing once. Study-wide results and limits: Tumors had less TCR diversity than lymph nodes, more than nontumor tissue.

Input material: breast tumor tissue. This rearrangement joins TRBV4-1 to TRBJ1-5; 8 nucleotides agree with TRBD1. This TCR was sampled from a female donor with breast cancer. Some clones in this sample may be carry-over from other donors' samples. CDR3 amino acids: CASSQSGGDQPQHF. CDR3 bases: TGCGCCAGCAGCCAATCAGGGGGCGATCAGCCCCAGCATTTT.